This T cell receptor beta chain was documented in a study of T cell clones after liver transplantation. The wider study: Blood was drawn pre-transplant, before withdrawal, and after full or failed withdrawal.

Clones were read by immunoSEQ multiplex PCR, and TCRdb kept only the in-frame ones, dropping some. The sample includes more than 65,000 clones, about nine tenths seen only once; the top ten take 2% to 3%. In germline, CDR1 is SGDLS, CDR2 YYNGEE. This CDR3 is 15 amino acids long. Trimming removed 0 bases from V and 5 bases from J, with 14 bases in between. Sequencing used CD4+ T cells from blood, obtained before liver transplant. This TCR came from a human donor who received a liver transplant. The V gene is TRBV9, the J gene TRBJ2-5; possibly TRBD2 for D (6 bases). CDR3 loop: CASSVAAGRLETQYF. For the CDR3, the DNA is TGTGCCAGCAGCGTAGCGGCGGGACGGTTGGAGACCCAGTACTTC.